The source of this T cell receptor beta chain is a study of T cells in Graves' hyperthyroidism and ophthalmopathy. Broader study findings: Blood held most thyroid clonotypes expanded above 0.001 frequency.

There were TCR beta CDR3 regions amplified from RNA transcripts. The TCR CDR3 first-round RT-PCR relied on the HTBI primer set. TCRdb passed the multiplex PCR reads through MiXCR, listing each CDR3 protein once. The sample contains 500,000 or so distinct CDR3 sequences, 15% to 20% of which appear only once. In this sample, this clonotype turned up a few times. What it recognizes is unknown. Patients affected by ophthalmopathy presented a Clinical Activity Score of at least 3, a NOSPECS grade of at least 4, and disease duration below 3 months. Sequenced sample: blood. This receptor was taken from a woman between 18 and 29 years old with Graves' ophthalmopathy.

Here the CDR3 reads CASKVISTGELFF. DNA for the CDR3: TGTGCCAGCAAGGTCATCAGCACCGGGGAGCTGTTTTTT. This chain uses TRBV2 with TRBJ2-2; no definite D call. The CDR3 is 13 residues long. V dropped 7 bases and J dropped 4 bases, with 10 bases sitting between them. The germline V gene encodes CDR1 SNHLY and CDR2 FYNNEI.